This is a list of T cell receptor beta chains from one sample in a study of cytomegalovirus exposure and HLA in healthy donors. Only in-frame clones appear in the TCRdb table, and some are missing; sequencing was by immunoSEQ multiplex PCR. The sample lists over 90,000 clones, 77% seen once, with 8.5% to 10% in the top ten. The material sequenced was PBMCs. The receptors originated from a male donor in good health and CMV-seropositive. CDR3s leave out the opening cysteine and the closing phenylalanine or tryptophan. A D gene is named only where the DNA matches it firmly.

V: TRBV5-6; J: TRBJ1-1; D: TRBD1; CDR3: ASSPLTGDNTEAF
V: TRBV18; J: TRBJ2-5; D: TRBD1; CDR3: ATAGGETQY
V: TRBV5-8; J: TRBJ1-2; D: -; CDR3: ASSLRTATGHDGYT
V: TRBV11-3; J: TRBJ2-5; D: TRBD2; CDR3: ASSTGTSGQETQY
V: TRBV9; J: TRBJ2-5; D: -; CDR3: ASSERGSEETQY
V: TRBV7-8; J: TRBJ1-6; D: -; CDR3: ASSLLTGIYNSPLH
V: TRBV4-3; J: TRBJ2-3; D: -; CDR3: ASSQDKDTQY
V: TRBV5-5; J: TRBJ2-2; D: -; CDR3: ASSPAGRNTGELF
V: TRBV27; J: TRBJ2-7; D: TRBD1; CDR3: ASSTLTGVRRFNEQY
V: TRBV14; J: TRBJ2-7; D: -; CDR3: ASSRDQGSSYEQY
V: TRBV27; J: TRBJ2-7; D: TRBD2; CDR3: ASSPGTRAYEQY
V: TRBV6-1; J: TRBJ2-1; D: TRBD1; CDR3: ASSKLGTASNEQF
V: TRBV28; J: -; D: TRBD1; CDR3: ASITSGTGTYEQY
V: TRBV6-6; J: TRBJ2-2; D: -; CDR3: ASSVGDRGELF
V: TRBV4-3; J: TRBJ2-1; D: -; CDR3: ASSPGLASSSYNEQF
V: TRBV6-1; J: TRBJ1-1; D: -; CDR3: ASNRQATEAF
V: TRBV7-3; J: TRBJ2-7; D: TRBD1; CDR3: ASSRTGTGHPEQY
V: TRBV11-3; J: TRBJ2-2; D: TRBD1; CDR3: ASSYDRAGELF
V: TRBV4-3; J: TRBJ2-5; D: -; CDR3: ASSQVGGETQY
V: TRBV5-1; J: TRBJ1-4; D: -; CDR3: ASSLEGGGEKLF
V: TRBV7-9; J: TRBJ1-3; D: TRBD1; CDR3: ASSFPGQRISGNTIY
V: TRBV6-5; J: TRBJ1-5; D: TRBD1; CDR3: ASSSRQGVRNQPQH
V: TRBV28; J: TRBJ2-7; D: TRBD2; CDR3: ASSLGLAGGTYEQY
V: TRBV10-2; J: TRBJ2-5; D: -; CDR3: ASRDRRETQY
V: TRBV28; J: TRBJ1-1; D: TRBD1; CDR3: ASSHGQGRDTEAF
V: TRBV27; J: TRBJ2-3; D: TRBD2; CDR3: ASSFGLGIADTQY
V: TRBV30; J: TRBJ1-6; D: TRBD1; CDR3: AWSAQLDRSSYNSPLH
V: TRBV28; J: TRBJ1-4; D: TRBD1; CDR3: ASSGQGRGSATNEKLF
V: TRBV5-1; J: TRBJ2-7; D: -; CDR3: ASSGRSGASPEQY
V: TRBV19; J: TRBJ2-5; D: TRBD2; CDR3: ASSIDLAGVETQY
V: TRBV6-4; J: TRBJ2-1; D: TRBD2; CDR3: ASSKLAGLGSNNEQF
V: TRBV30; J: TRBJ2-4; D: -; CDR3: TWSGKGAKNSQY
V: TRBV7-9; J: TRBJ2-6; D: -; CDR3: ASSLDRSSGSSGANVLT
V: TRBV4-3; J: TRBJ2-5; D: -; CDR3: ASSQDWAAPETQY
V: TRBV18; J: TRBJ1-1; D: TRBD1; CDR3: ASSEIQGLNTEAF
V: TRBV28; J: TRBJ2-7; D: -; CDR3: ASSLSYSGYEQY
V: TRBV4-2; J: TRBJ1-4; D: TRBD1; CDR3: ASSQDGQGASTNEKLF
V: TRBV4-2; J: TRBJ2-1; D: TRBD2; CDR3: ASSQRRERYNEQF
V: TRBV7-9; J: TRBJ1-4; D: -; CDR3: ASSFGPGEKLF
V: TRBV7-6; J: TRBJ1-3; D: -; CDR3: ASTQTASPTGNTIY
V: TRBV9; J: TRBJ1-3; D: -; CDR3: ASSVGTGLYGNTIY
V: TRBV6-1; J: TRBJ1-4; D: -; CDR3: ASSPSRANEKLF
V: TRBV7-9; J: TRBJ2-2; D: -; CDR3: ASRLNTGELF
V: TRBV18; J: TRBJ2-7; D: TRBD2; CDR3: ASSPLAGGPNYEQY
V: TRBV7-2; J: TRBJ1-1; D: -; CDR3: ASSPGLNTEAF
V: TRBV2; J: TRBJ1-1; D: TRBD1; CDR3: ASLGQALNTEAF
V: TRBV2; J: TRBJ2-1; D: -; CDR3: ASEGNRDDNEQF
V: TRBV9; J: TRBJ2-1; D: TRBD2; CDR3: ASSVVGGTSGFNEQF
V: TRBV28; J: TRBJ2-2; D: TRBD2; CDR3: ASSSAGESTGELF
V: TRBV21-1; J: TRBJ2-5; D: -; CDR3: ASSKGAELGETQY
V: TRBV9; J: TRBJ2-5; D: TRBD2; CDR3: ASRDGLAGGPGQETQY
V: TRBV7-9; J: TRBJ1-1; D: -; CDR3: ASSPQNTEAF
V: TRBV7-8; J: TRBJ1-5; D: -; CDR3: ASSVDTNQPQH
V: TRBV19; J: TRBJ2-3; D: -; CDR3: ASSRAGSTDTQY
V: TRBV6-1; J: TRBJ2-4; D: -; CDR3: ASSPLRAVGNSQY